A selection of T cell receptor beta chains follows, all from one sample in a study of beta chain features in type 1 diabetes. Sequenced by immunoSEQ multiplex PCR; TCRdb stores in-frame clones only, minus some. Seen here are 300,000 to 400,000 clones, 9.5% to 12% observed once, and the top ten hold about 0.014%. What was sequenced was naive CD4+ T cells from blood. The source is a woman aged 25-40 years in good health. The CDR3 runs from the conserved cysteine through the conserved F or W. A D gene is named only where the DNA matches it firmly. A row's size may be missing; if present it is once, few, many or a size class.

clone_size j_call d_call v_call cdr3_nt cdr3_aa
- TRBJ2-5 TRBD2 TRBV28 TGTGCCAGCAGCCACGGGACTAGCGTAGAGACCCAGTACTTC CASSHGTSVETQYF
few TRBJ2-2 TRBD2 TRBV19 TGTGCCAGTTCTAGCGGGGGTAACACCGGGGAGCTGTTTTTT CASSSGGNTGELFF
few TRBJ2-1 TRBD1 TRBV19 TGTGCCAGTAGTAAGACAGGGCTTGAGCAGTTCTTC CASSKTGLEQFF
few TRBJ2-6 - TRBV30 TGTGCCTGGCGGGGGACTTCCGCATTCTCTGGGGCCAACGTCCTGACTTTC CAWRGTSAFSGANVLTF
few TRBJ2-2 TRBD2 TRBV5-1 TGCGCCAGCACCCTAGCGGGAGGCACCGGGGAGCTGTTTTTT CASTLAGGTGELFF
- TRBJ2-5 TRBD1 TRBV29-1 TGCAGCGTTGGCAGGGACAGGGGGGAGACCCAGTACTTC CSVGRDRGETQYF
few TRBJ2-1 TRBD1 TRBV28 TGTGCCAGCAGTTTATCCTCCGGGACAGGGAGGAGTGAGCAGTTCTTC CASSLSSGTGRSEQFF
- TRBJ2-1 TRBD2 TRBV4-3 TGCGCCAGCAGCCAAGTAGCGGGAGGGCCGGTCGGCTCCTACAATGAGCAGTTCTTC CASSQVAGGPVGSYNEQFF
few TRBJ2-7 - TRBV5-1 TGCGCCAGCAGCTTGGCCGTCGGTCTCGAGCAGTACTTC CASSLAVGLEQYF
- TRBJ2-3 - TRBV19 TGTGCCAGTAGTCCCGGGGGTACCGGGGATACGCAGTATTTT CASSPGGTGDTQYF
few TRBJ2-5 TRBD2 TRBV28 TGTGCCAGCAGTTTGCTTCTAGCGGGGCAAGAGACCCAGTACTTC CASSLLLAGQETQYF
- TRBJ2-6 - TRBV19 TGTGCCAGTAGCTGGGGCACAGTCGAATACTCTGGGGCCAACGTCCTGACTTTC CASSWGTVEYSGANVLTF
few TRBJ2-2 - TRBV28 TGTGCCAGCAGTTTATACGGCGGGGAGCTGTTTTTT CASSLYGGELFF
few TRBJ2-1 - TRBV9 TGTGCCAGCAGCGGAGGGAGAGCCGCCTACAATGAGCAGTTCTTC CASSGGRAAYNEQFF
- TRBJ1-2 - TRBV6-5 TGTGCCAGCAGTTACGGAGGGGTGAACTATGGCTACACCTTC CASSYGGVNYGYTF
- TRBJ2-7 TRBD2 TRBV10-3 TGTGCCATCGGAGGACTAGCGGGAGCATCCTACGAGCAGTACTTC CAIGGLAGASYEQYF
few TRBJ2-3 - TRBV4-3 TGCGCCAGCAGCCAGGACACTAGCAGAGATACGCAGTATTTT CASSQDTSRDTQYF
- TRBJ1-5 - TRBV4-2 TGTGCCAGCAGCCAGGATGGACAAGCAAATCAGCCCCAGCATTTT CASSQDGQANQPQHF
- TRBJ2-7 TRBD2 TRBV9 TGTGCCAGCAGCGTTCGGACGGGGGGGTCCGAGCAGTACTTC CASSVRTGGSEQYF
- TRBJ1-2 TRBD1 TRBV5-1 TGCGCCAGCAGCCCCGGACGGGACAGGGTACCCTCAGGCTACACCTTC CASSPGRDRVPSGYTF
few TRBJ2-7 - TRBV7-2 TGTGCCAGCAGCCTCCCCGACCGGGTCCGTAGGTCCTACGAGCAGTACTTC CASSLPDRVRRSYEQYF
once TRBJ2-7 - TRBV6-1 TGTGCCAGCAGTTCTCCCGCCTACGAGCAGTACTTC CASSSPAYEQYF
- TRBJ2-5 - TRBV29-1 TGCAGCGTTGGGACAAGACACACGGAGACCCAGTACTTC CSVGTRHTETQYF
- TRBJ2-6 - TRBV9 TGTGCCAGCATCCCGGTAGGGGTATCATCAGGGGCCAACGTCCTGACTTTC CASIPVGVSSGANVLTF
- TRBJ2-6 - TRBV9 TGTGCCAGCAGCGTAGCAGGGAACTCGGCTGGGGCCAACGTCCTGACTTTC CASSVAGNSAGANVLTF
few TRBJ2-7 - TRBV7-2 TGTGCCAGCAGCCCTTCACAGTACGAGCAGTACTTC CASSPSQYEQYF
few TRBJ2-7 - TRBV5-6 TGTGCCAGCAGCATCCTAGGGGATTCCTACGAGCAGTACTTC CASSILGDSYEQYF
few TRBJ1-2 TRBD1 TRBV15 TGTGCCACCAGCAGAAGACAGGGGGCCGGGGGCTACACCTTC CATSRRQGAGGYTF
- TRBJ2-3 - TRBV5-4 TGTGCCAGCAGCTTGGTACAGGGTCCAGATACGCAGTATTTT CASSLVQGPDTQYF
few TRBJ2-3 TRBD1 TRBV7-3 TGTGCCAGCAGCCGACAGGGTATATCAATTTCCGAAGATACGCAGTATTTT CASSRQGISISEDTQYF
- TRBJ2-1 TRBD1 TRBV5-4 TGTGCCAGCAGATCCGGGACAGATAACAATGAGCAGTTCTTC CASRSGTDNNEQFF
- TRBJ2-5 TRBD2 TRBV9 TGTGCCAGCAGCGTAGCGACGGGAGGGCCCCGTTTGGCAGAGACCCAGTACTTC CASSVATGGPRLAETQYF
few TRBJ2-1 TRBD1 TRBV5-1 TGCGCCAGCAGCGGGCCTCAAGACAGGGTTGGTGAGCAGTTCTTC CASSGPQDRVGEQFF
few TRBJ1-1 - TRBV6-6 TGTGCCAGCTCTCGAGGCCCTAACACTGAAGCTTTCTTT CASSRGPNTEAFF
- TRBJ1-1 - TRBV28 TGTGCCAGCAGTAAACTAAGTTGGACTGAAGCTTTCTTT CASSKLSWTEAFF
few TRBJ2-2 - TRBV2 TGTGCCAGCAGCCTACAGGGGAACACCGGGGAGCTGTTTTTT CASSLQGNTGELFF
- TRBJ2-3 - TRBV2 TGTGCCAGCAGTGAGCAAGCTAGCACAGATACGCAGTATTTT CASSEQASTDTQYF
few TRBJ2-1 TRBD2 TRBV7-2 TGTGCCAGCAGCTTAGTATCCAGCGGGAAAAATGAGCAGTTCTTC CASSLVSSGKNEQFF
few TRBJ2-2 - TRBV7-7 TGTGCTAGCAGCTTAGTCCGCGGGTCGACCGGGGAGCTGTTTTTT CASSLVRGSTGELFF
few TRBJ1-2 - TRBV30 TGTGCCTGGACGGCCGGGGGTGGCTACACCTTC CAWTAGGGYTF
- TRBJ1-2 TRBD1 TRBV12-5 TGTGCTAGTGGTTTAAAGGGACAGGGAAGTTATGGCTACACCTTC CASGLKGQGSYGYTF
- TRBJ2-7 TRBD1 TRBV6-5 TGTGCCAGCAGCGCTCCGGGACAGGGGGCTTACGAGCAGTACTTC CASSAPGQGAYEQYF
- TRBJ2-1 TRBD2 TRBV4-3 TGCGCCAGCAGCCAAGTTCCGATTGCTAGCGGATACAATGAGCAGTTCTTC CASSQVPIASGYNEQFF
- TRBJ1-2 TRBD1 TRBV28 TGTGCCAGCAGTCTCACGACAGGGAATCTTGATGGCTACACCTTC CASSLTTGNLDGYTF
- TRBJ2-7 - TRBV5-6 TGTGCCAGCAGCTCCAGAATGGCCTACGAGCAGTACTTC CASSSRMAYEQYF
- TRBJ2-7 - TRBV7-2 TGTGCCAGCAGCCCTCGCCCAACTAGCATGTACGAGCAGTACTTC CASSPRPTSMYEQYF
- TRBJ1-2 TRBD1 TRBV2 TGTGCCAGCAGTGGACAGGGGGCGAACTATGGCTACACCTTC CASSGQGANYGYTF
- TRBJ1-2 TRBD1 TRBV6-5 TGTGCCAGCAGTTACGGGACAGACTATGGCTACACCTTC CASSYGTDYGYTF
few TRBJ1-1 TRBD1 TRBV25-1 TGTGCCAGCAGTGAGGGACAGTTGAACACTGAAGCTTTCTTT CASSEGQLNTEAFF
- TRBJ2-2 TRBD2 TRBV4-2 TGTGCCAGCAACCCCGTAGCGGGAGGGGCGAACACCGGGGAGCTGTTTTTT CASNPVAGGANTGELFF
few TRBJ2-4 - TRBV11-2 TGTGCCAGCAGCCCTAATCTAGCCAAAAACATTCAGTACTTC CASSPNLAKNIQYF
few TRBJ2-7 - TRBV28 TGTGCCAGCAGTTTACAGTCTCCCTCCTACGAGCAGTACTTC CASSLQSPSYEQYF
few TRBJ2-1 - TRBV9 TGTGCCAGCAGCGTAGCTCCGACTCCCGCCGGCCAATATGAGCAGTTCTTC CASSVAPTPAGQYEQFF
- TRBJ1-2 TRBD1 TRBV7-9 TGTGCCAGCAGCTTAGGAGACAGGGGGCGCAGAGGTGGCTACACCTTC CASSLGDRGRRGGYTF
few TRBJ1-5 - TRBV2 TGTGCCAGCAGTGGTCCCGGCAGGGCTCAGCCCCAGCATTTT CASSGPGRAQPQHF
few TRBJ2-4 TRBD1 TRBV18 TGTGCCAGCTCCGTACAGGGGGCCACCAAAAACATTCAGTACTTC CASSVQGATKNIQYF
- TRBJ2-5 - TRBV28 TGTGCCAGCAGTCTAGCCCAGTGGAACGGTGAGACCCAGTACTTC CASSLAQWNGETQYF